The entry that follows covers one T cell receptor (beta chain) sequence. TCRdb recomputed clones from the PCR reads via MiXCR. The sample records 15,000 to 20,000 clones, 25% to 35% being singletons. These data are taken from a study of metastatic and nonmetastatic thyroid tumors. Study-level information: Repertoires were compared across blood and tumor or nodule tissue from malignant and benign thyroid patients.

The CDR3 extends over 17 amino acids. V was pared by 2 bases and J by 6 bases, with 11 bases of the junction left unmatched. Germline CDR1 reads SGDLS; CDR2 reads YYNGEE. Among the patients, none had received any treatment before thyroid surgery. The chain is built from TRBV9 and TRBJ2-2, with 9 nucleotides matching TRBD1. This TCR derives from a female donor with papillary thyroid cancer or a benign thyroid nodule (not recorded which). Some clones in this sample may be carry-over from other donors' samples. Material for sequencing was tumor tissue. CDR3 bases: TGTGCCAGCAGCGTGGCTGGGACAGGGAGAGGGGCCGGGGAGCTGTTTTTT. Its translation is CASSVAGTGRGAGELFF.